This TCR beta chain was recovered during a study of early T cells in non-severe SARS-CoV-2 infection. This clonotype was seen more than once but under ten times. V lost 3 bases to trimming and J lost 1 base, with 15 bases between them. Germline loops: CDR1 SGHVS, CDR2 FQNEAQ. CDR3 size: 16 residues. Researchers attached unique molecular identifiers to individual cDNA molecules. TCRdb reanalysed the 5' RACE reads using MiXCR and keeps one entry per CDR3 protein. The data hold over 60,000 distinct CDR3 sequences, with around 11% observed a single time. J is TRBJ1-1 and V is TRBV7-8, with a possible D match to TRBD1 (5 bases). The sequenced sample was whole blood, obtained at baseline. This TCR derives from an adult who was a healthcare worker with PCR-confirmed SARS-CoV-2 infection or an uninfected control (not recorded which). The CDR3 reads CASSLGPLGPNTEAFF. CDR3 DNA: TGTGCCAGCAGCTTGGGACCGCTCGGCCCGAACACTGAAGCTTTCTTT. The full variable domain, in which reference TRBV7-8 and TRBJ1-1 provide the parts outside the CDR3, is GAGVSQSPRYKVAKRGQDVALRCDPISGHVSLFWYQQALGQGPEFLTYFQNEAQLDKSGLPSDRFFAERPEGSVSTLKIQRTQQEDSAVYLCASSLGPLGPNTEAFFGQGTRLTVV.